The clone carrying this T cell receptor (beta chain) has more than one count but fewer than ten. These data come from a study of T cell repertoires in cytomegalovirus infection. Study in general: Public TCR beta signatures were indicative of both CMV infection and a matching HLA type.

One entry per CDR3 protein, called by TCRdb with MiXCR from the reads. The sample contains roughly 180,000 distinct CDR3 sequences, 17% of which appear only once. Germline V gene sequence: CDR1 SGHVS, CDR2 FQNEAQ. J gave up 5 bases and V 1 base, and 1 base lay outside the gene matches. This CDR3 region has 14 residues. The sequenced material came from CD8+ T cells from PBMCs. The source of this sequence is a human donor in good health (CMV status not recorded). Some clones in this sample may be carry-over from other donors' samples. The chain recombines TRBV7-8 with TRBJ2-1; 8 bases are a match to TRBD2. CDR3 nucleotides: TGTGCCAGCAGCTTAGGAGCGGGGGACAATGAGCAGTTCTTC. Translated, it gives CASSLGAGDNEQFF.